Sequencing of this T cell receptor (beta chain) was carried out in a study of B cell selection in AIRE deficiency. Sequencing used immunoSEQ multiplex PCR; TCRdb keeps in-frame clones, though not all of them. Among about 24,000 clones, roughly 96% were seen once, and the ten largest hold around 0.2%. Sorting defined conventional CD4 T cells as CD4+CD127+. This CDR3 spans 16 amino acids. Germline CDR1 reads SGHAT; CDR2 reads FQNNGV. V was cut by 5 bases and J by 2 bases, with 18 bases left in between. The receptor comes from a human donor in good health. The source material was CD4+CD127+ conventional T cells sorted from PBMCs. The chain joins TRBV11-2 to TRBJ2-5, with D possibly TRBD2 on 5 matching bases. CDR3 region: CASSLGIMDFQETQYF. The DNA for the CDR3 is TGTGCCAGCAGCCTAGGAATTATGGACTTTCAAGAGACCCAGTACTTC. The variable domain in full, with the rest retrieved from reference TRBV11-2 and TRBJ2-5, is EAGVAQSPRYKIIEKRQSVAFWCNPISGHATLYWYQQILGQGPKLLIQFQNNGVVDDSQLPKDRFSAERLKGVDSTLKIQPAKLEDSAVYLCASSLGIMDFQETQYFGPGTRLLVL.